A single sample is the source of the 18 T cell receptor beta chains below, sequenced in a study of regulatory T cells in long-lasting Graves disease. Time point here: newly diagnosed GD, antithyroid drugs for less than 3 months. PBMC RNA was the source of the TCR library. Arm-PCR with iRepertoire HTBI primers amplified the CDR3 regions for these TCR beta libraries. MiXCR was run by TCRdb on the multiplex PCR reads, yielding one entry per CDR3 protein. The table has 350,000 to 550,000 distinct CDR3 sequences, about 16% seen once. This sample was also put to use in a study of T cells in Graves' hyperthyroidism and ophthalmopathy.

Material: peripheral blood mononuclear cells (PBMCs), obtained at new diagnosis, from a patient treated with antithyroid drugs. All receptors derive from a woman younger than 45 with Graves disease.

This clonotype was picked up many times. The V call is TRBV2, the J call TRBJ2-7; 10 nucleotides line up with TRBD2. Trimming took 6 bases from V and 3 from J; bases not matched to a gene: 5. Germline assignment: CDR1 SNHLY and CDR2 FYNNEI. The CDR3 is 14 amino acids. CDR3 residues: CASRAGTSDYEQYF. The CDR3 nucleotides are TGTGCCAGCAGAGCCGGGACTAGCGACTACGAGCAGTACTTC.

This clonotype was detected many times. The J gene is TRBJ2-7, the V gene TRBV29-1; 8 bases map to TRBD1. J was trimmed by 5 bases and V by 7 bases; bases with no gene match: 7. The CDR3 totals 12 residues. Germline-derived CDR1 and CDR2 are SQVTM and ANQGSEA. The CDR3 here is CSAYRGTNEQYF. Here the CDR3 DNA reads TGCAGCGCCTACAGGGGGACCAACGAGCAGTACTTC.

This clonotype was seen only a few times. This chain links TRBV10-3 with TRBJ2-2, with 8 bases fitting TRBD2. The length of the CDR3 is 19 residues. The ends lost 2 bases at V and 4 bases at J; junction bases unmatched: 15. Per the germline V gene, CDR1 is ENHRY and CDR2 is SYGVKD. The CDR3 DNA reads as TGTGCCATCAGTGAGGGGCAGCGGGAGAGACATTTGAGCACCGGGGAGCTGTTTTTT. Encoded protein: CAISEGQRERHLSTGELFF.

The sample holds many counts of this clonotype. The rearrangement joins TRBV7-2 to TRBJ2-7, with TRBD2 as a possible D gene (6 bases). The CDR3 runs to 14 residues. In germline, CDR1 is SGHTA, CDR2 FQGNSA. V lost 2 bases to trimming and J lost 0 bases, with 8 bases between them. CDR3 coding DNA: TGTGCCAGCAGCTTATGGGGGGACTCCTACGAGCAGTACTTC. This sequence encodes CASSLWGDSYEQYF. Drawing the rest from reference TRBV7-2 and TRBJ2-7, the complete variable domain is GAGVSQSPSNKVTEKGKDVELRCDPISGHTALYWYRQSLGQGLEFLIYFQGNSAPDKSGLPSDRFSAERTGGSVSTLTIQRTQQEDSAVYLCASSLWGDSYEQYFGPGTRLTVT.

The CDR3 nucleotides read TGCGCCAGCAGCCAGGGGGCGCCTCCCTACGAGCAGTACTTC. It encodes CASSQGAPPYEQYF. The chain joins TRBV4-1 to TRBJ2-7; possibly TRBD1 for D (6 bases). The V and J ends lost 3 bases and 2 bases respectively, with 11 bases between them. The CDR3 has 14 residues. Germline V gene data show CDR1 as MGHRA and CDR2 as YSYEKL.

This clonotype has just a few counts. CDR3 nucleotides: TGTGCCACCAGTGACGGAGACAGGGGTACCGGTCCAATGGAGACCCAGTACTTC. This translates into CATSDGDRGTGPMETQYF. This chain uses TRBV24-1 with TRBJ2-5, with 8 bases identical to TRBD1. J was trimmed by 5 bases and V by 4 bases; bases with no gene match: 17. Germline loops: CDR1 KGHDR, CDR2 SFDVKD. The CDR3 totals 18 residues.

This clonotype has at least ten counts. This rearrangement joins TRBV2 to TRBJ2-4; 14 bases agree with TRBD2. The J segment lost 1 base and the V segment lost 2 bases, leaving 7 bases of the junction unmatched. CDR1 is SNHLY, CDR2 FYNNEI, per germline. The CDR3 contains 19 residues. The CDR3 DNA sequence: TGTGCCAGCAGTGAAAGGGCCCGGACTAGCGGGAGGGCCAAAAACATTCAGTACTTC. Translating gives CASSERARTSGRAKNIQYF. The full variable domain, completed using reference TRBV2 and TRBJ2-4, is EPEVTQTPSHQVTQMGQEVILRCVPISNHLYFYWYRQILGQKVEFLVSFYNNEISEKSEIFDDQFSVERPDGSNFTLKIRSTKLEDSAMYFCASSERARTSGRAKNIQYFGAGTRLSVL.

This clonotype was detected many times. V is TRBV11-1 and J is TRBJ2-1; 8 bases match TRBD2. The V gene's germline CDR1 is SGHAT and CDR2 FQDESV (reference sequence). V lost 9 bases and J lost 4; bases outside the gene matches: 17. The CDR3 totals 17 residues. CDR3 bases: TGTGCCAGTTATGAGCTTGGGAGCGGGAGTCAGTACAATGAGCAGTTCTTC. It specifies CASYELGSGSQYNEQFF.

The rearrangement joins TRBV24-1 to TRBJ2-3; D gene unclear. The CDR3 runs 13 residues. From germline, CDR1 is KGHDR and CDR2 SFDVKD. V lost 4 bases and J lost 8, with 12 bases in between. In DNA form, the CDR3 reads TGTGCCACCAGTGACAGGACCGCAGCTACGCAGTATTTT. This gives the protein CATSDRTAATQYF.

The sample holds many counts of this clonotype. The chain combines TRBV20-1 with TRBJ2-3; 12 nucleotides align to TRBD2. CDR3 length: 16 amino acids. With 3 bases clipped from V and 3 bases from J, the junction kept 7 bases outside the gene matches. Germline values: CDR1 DFQATT, CDR2 SNEGSKA (reference sequence). Written as DNA, the CDR3 is TGCAGTGCTAGCCACCTGCTAGCGGGAGGGACAGATACGCAGTATTTT. Protein sequence: CSASHLLAGGTDTQYF.

The sample holds many counts of this clonotype. The chain is built from TRBV12-3 or TRBV12-4 and TRBJ2-3; D may match TRBD1 or TRBD2 (6 bases each). The germline V and J ends were trimmed by 1 base and 6 bases, with 14 bases remaining between them. The CDR3 is 15 residues long. Here the CDR3 DNA reads TGTGCCAGCAGTTTAGAAGCGGTGGGGGGCGATACGCAGTATTTT. Protein: CASSLEAVGGDTQYF.

Many counts were recorded for this clonotype. This chain joins TRBV11-2 and TRBJ2-3; D may correspond to TRBD1 or TRBD2 (5 bases each). Germline CDR1 SGHAT, CDR2 FQNNGV. Trimming removed 5 bases from V and 2 bases from J, with 11 bases in between. This CDR3 is built from 14 residues. CDR3 sequence: CASSLRDLTDTQYF. In DNA form, the CDR3 reads TGTGCCAGCAGCCTCAGGGACCTCACAGATACGCAGTATTTT.

Ten or more counts support this clonotype. V usage is TRBV20-1 and J usage is TRBJ1-5, with a weak D call TRBD1 (6 bases). V was pared by 6 bases and J by 3 bases, with 15 bases between. CDR3 length: 14 amino acids. The germline CDR1 and CDR2 sequences are DFQATT and SNEGSKA (reference sequence). CDR3 nucleotide sequence: TGCAGTGCAAAAACAGGGACCCCCAATCAGCCCCAGCATTTT. Protein product: CSAKTGTPNQPQHF.

In DNA form, the CDR3 reads TGTGCCAGTAGTATGGGCTTCAGAGGCGGTACTGAAGCTTTCTTT. Residues: CASSMGFRGGTEAFF. The chain uses TRBV19 and TRBJ1-1, with D uncertain. From germline, CDR1 is LNHDA and CDR2 SQIVND (reference sequence). This CDR3 is 15 amino acids long. The V end was cut by 3 bases, the J end by 5 bases, with 16 bases between.

Many counts were recorded for this clonotype. The rearrangement uses TRBV4-1 and TRBJ2-7; TRBD1 matches 10 bases. This CDR3 is 19 amino acids long. Trimming cost V 1 base and J 7 bases; bases outside gene matches: 19. Germline CDR1 reads MGHRA; CDR2 reads YSYEKL. CDR3 sequence reads: CASSQGGDRGRHLPREQYF. CDR3 DNA sequence: TGCGCCAGCAGCCAAGGAGGGGACAGGGGCCGCCACCTACCTCGGGAGCAGTACTTC.

This clonotype was picked up a small number of times. V usage is TRBV7-9 and J usage is TRBJ1-5; D is unclear. This CDR3 has 14 residues. The V end was cut by 1 base, the J end by 4 bases, with 8 bases between. In germline, CDR1 is SEHNR, CDR2 FQNEAQ (reference sequence). The CDR3 loop reads CASSLDGDNQPQHF. Written as DNA, the CDR3 is TGTGCCAGCAGCTTAGATGGGGATAATCAGCCCCAGCATTTT.

This clonotype was detected many times. This chain uses TRBV20-1 with TRBJ1-5, with D possibly matching TRBD1 (5 bases). Per the germline V gene, CDR1 is DFQATT and CDR2 is SNEGSKA (reference sequence). V dropped 1 base and J dropped 2 bases, with 15 bases sitting between them. This CDR3 has 16 residues. DNA for the CDR3: TGCAGTGCTAGAGGAGGGCCGGGGCAGGGCAATCAGCCCCAGCATTTT. Protein product: CSARGGPGQGNQPQHF.

This clonotype was seen at least ten times. The gene calls are TRBV5-5 and TRBJ2-5; TRBD2 matches at 9 bases. Germline lookup yields CDR1 SGHKS and CDR2 YYEKEE (reference sequence). CDR3 size: 16 residues. The trim removed 0 bases at V and 5 bases at J, leaving 8 bases unmatched. CDR3 DNA sequence: TGTGCCAGCAGCTTGGGGGGGGGACTAGCAGGGGAGACCCAGTACTTC. Translated: CASSLGGGLAGETQYF.